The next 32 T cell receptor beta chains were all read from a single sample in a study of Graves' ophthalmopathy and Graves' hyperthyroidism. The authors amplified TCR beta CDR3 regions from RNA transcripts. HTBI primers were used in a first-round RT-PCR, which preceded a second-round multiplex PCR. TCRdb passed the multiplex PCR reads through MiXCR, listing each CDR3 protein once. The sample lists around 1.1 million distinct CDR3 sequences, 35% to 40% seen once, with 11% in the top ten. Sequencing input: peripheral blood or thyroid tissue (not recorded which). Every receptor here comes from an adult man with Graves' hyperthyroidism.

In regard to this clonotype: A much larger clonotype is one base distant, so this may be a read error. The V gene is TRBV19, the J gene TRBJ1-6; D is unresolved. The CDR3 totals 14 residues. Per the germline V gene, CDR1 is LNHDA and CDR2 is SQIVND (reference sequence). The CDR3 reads CASGMVREASPLHF. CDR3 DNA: TGTGCCAGTGGTATGGTGCGGGAAGCTTCACCCCTCCACTTT.

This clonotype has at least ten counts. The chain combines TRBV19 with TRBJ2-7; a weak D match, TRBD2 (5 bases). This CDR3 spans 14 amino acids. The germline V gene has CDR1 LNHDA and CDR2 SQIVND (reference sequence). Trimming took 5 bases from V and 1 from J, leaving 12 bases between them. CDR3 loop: CASSVKSGSYEQYF. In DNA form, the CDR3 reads TGTGCCAGTAGTGTCAAAAGCGGATCCTACGAGCAGTACTTC.

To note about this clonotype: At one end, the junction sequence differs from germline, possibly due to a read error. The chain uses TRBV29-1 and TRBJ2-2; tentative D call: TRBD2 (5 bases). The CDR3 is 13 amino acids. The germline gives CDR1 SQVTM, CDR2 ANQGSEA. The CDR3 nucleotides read TGCAGCGTCGGTGAGACTCCCACCGGGGAGCTGCTTTTT. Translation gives CSVGETPTGELLF.

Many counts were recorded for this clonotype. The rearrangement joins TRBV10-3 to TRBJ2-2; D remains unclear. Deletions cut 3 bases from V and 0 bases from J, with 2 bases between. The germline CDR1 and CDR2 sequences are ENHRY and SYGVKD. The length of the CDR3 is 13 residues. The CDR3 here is CAISEPNTGELFF. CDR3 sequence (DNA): TGTGCCATCAGTGAACCGAACACCGGGGAGCTGTTTTTT.

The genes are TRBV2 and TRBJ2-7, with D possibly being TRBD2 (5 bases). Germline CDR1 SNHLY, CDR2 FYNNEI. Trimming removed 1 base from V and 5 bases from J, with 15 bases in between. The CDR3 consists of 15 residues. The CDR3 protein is CASSEEGAGVNEQYF. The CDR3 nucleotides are TGTGCCAGCAGTGAAGAGGGTGCCGGGGTCAACGAGCAGTACTTC.

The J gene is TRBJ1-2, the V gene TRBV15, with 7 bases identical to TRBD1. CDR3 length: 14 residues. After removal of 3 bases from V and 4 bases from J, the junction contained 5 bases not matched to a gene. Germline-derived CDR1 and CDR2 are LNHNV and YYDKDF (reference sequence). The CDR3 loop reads CATSSVGQAYGYTF. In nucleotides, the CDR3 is TGTGCCACCAGCAGTGTTGGACAGGCCTATGGCTACACCTTC.

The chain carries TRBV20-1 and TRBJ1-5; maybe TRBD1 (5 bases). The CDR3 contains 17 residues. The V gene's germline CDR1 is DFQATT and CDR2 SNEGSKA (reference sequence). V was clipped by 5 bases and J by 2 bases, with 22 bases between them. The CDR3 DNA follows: TGCAGTGCTCCCGGTGGGGGGGGTTTCTGGCGCAATCAGCCCCAGCATTTT. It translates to CSAPGGGGFWRNQPQHF.

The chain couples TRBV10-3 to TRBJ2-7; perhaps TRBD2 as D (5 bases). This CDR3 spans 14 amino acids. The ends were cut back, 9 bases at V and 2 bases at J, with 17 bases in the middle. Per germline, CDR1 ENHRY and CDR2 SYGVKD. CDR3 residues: CAIRLSGRTYEQYF. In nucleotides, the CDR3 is TGTGCCATTCGGTTAAGCGGCCGGACCTACGAGCAGTACTTC.

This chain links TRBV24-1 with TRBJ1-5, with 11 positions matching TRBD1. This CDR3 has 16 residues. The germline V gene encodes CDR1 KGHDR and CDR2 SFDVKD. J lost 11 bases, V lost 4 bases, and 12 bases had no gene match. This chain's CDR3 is CATSDTRTGGKETQHF. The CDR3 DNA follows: TGTGCCACCAGTGACACGCGGACAGGGGGCAAAGAGACCCAGCATTTT.

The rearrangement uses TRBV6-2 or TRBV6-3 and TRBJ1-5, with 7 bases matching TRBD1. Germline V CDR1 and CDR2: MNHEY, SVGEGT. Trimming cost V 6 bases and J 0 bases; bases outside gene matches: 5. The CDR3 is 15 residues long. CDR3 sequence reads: CASSGTARSNQPQHF. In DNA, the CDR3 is TGTGCCAGCAGCGGGACAGCCCGTAGCAATCAGCCCCAGCATTTT.

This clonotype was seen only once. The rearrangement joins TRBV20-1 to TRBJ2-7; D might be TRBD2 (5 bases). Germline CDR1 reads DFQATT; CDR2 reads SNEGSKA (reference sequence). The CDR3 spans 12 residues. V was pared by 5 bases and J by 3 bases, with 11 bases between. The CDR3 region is CSADSGVYEQYF. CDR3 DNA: TGCAGTGCTGACTCCGGGGTCTACGAGCAGTACTTC.

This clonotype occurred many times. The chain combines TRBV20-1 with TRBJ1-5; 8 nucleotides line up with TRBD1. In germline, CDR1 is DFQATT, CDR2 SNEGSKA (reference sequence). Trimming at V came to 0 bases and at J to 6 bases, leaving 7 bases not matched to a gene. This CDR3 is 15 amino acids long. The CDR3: CSARETTGVLQPQHF. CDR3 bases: TGCAGTGCTAGAGAGACGACAGGGGTACTTCAGCCCCAGCATTTT.

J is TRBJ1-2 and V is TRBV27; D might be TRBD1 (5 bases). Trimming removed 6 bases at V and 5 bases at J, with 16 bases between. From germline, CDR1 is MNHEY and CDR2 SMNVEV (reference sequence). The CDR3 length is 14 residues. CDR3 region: CASSLRGTVYGYTF. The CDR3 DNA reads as TGTGCCAGCAGCCTTAGAGGGACGGTTTATGGCTACACCTTC.

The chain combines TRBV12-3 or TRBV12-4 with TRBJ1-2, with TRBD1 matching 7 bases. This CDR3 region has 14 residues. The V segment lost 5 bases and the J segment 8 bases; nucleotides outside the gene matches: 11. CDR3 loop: CASSPENRGVGYTF. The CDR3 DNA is TGTGCCAGCAGTCCGGAAAACAGGGGAGTCGGCTACACCTTC.

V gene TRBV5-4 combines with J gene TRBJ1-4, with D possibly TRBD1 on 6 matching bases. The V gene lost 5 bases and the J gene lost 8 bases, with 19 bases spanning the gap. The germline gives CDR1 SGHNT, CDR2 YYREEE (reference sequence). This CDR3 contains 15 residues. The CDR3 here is CASRLAQAGGEKLFF. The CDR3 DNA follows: TGTGCCAGCAGATTAGCACAGGCTGGGGGCGAAAAACTGTTTTTT.

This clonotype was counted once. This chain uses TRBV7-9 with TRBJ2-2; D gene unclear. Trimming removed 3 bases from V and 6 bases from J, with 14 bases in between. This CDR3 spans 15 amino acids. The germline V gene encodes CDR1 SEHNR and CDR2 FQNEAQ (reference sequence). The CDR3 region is CASSFPGSGAGELFF. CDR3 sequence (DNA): TGTGCCAGCAGCTTCCCGGGTTCTGGGGCCGGGGAGCTGTTTTTT.

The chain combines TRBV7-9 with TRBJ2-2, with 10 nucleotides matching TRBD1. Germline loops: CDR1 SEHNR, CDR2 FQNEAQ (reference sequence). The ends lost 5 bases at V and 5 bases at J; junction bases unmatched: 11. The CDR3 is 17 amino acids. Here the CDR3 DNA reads TGTGCCAGCAGCCAGGGACAGGGGCCCCCGAGAACCGGGGAGCTGTTTTTT. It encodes CASSQGQGPPRTGELFF. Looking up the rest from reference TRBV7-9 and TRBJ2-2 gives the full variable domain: DTGVSQNPRHKITKRGQNVTFRCDPISEHNRLYWYRQTLGQGPEFLTYFQNEAQLEKSRLLSDRFSAERPKGSFSTLEIQRTEQGDSAMYLCASSQGQGPPRTGELFFGEGSRLTVL.

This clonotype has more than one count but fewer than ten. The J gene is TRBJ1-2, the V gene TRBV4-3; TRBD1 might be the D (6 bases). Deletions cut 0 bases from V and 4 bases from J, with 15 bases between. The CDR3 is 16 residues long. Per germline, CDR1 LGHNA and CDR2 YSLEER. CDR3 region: CASSQDPTGEIYGYTF. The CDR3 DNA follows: TGCGCCAGCAGCCAAGATCCGACAGGAGAAATCTATGGCTACACCTTC.

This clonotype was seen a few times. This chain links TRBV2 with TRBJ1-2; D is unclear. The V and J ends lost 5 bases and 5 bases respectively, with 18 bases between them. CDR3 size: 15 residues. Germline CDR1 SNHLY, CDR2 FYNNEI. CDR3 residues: CASSRLPYGGYGYTF. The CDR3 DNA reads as TGTGCCAGCAGTCGACTCCCTTACGGAGGTTATGGCTACACCTTC.

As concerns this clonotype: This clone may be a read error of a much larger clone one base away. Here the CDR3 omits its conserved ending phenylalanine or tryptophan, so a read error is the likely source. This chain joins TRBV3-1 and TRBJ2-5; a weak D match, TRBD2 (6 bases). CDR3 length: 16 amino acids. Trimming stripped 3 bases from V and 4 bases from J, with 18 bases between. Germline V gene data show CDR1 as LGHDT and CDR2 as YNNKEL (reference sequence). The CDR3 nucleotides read TGTGCCAGCAGCCAGGCGGGAACGGGGCTGGGAGAGACCCAGTACCTC. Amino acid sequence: CASSQAGTGLGETQYL.

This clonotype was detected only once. The CDR3 spells CATSSHPGPPYEQYF. The CDR3 bases are TGTGCCACCAGCAGCCACCCCGGCCCCCCCTACGAGCAGTACTTC. The chain links TRBV15 to TRBJ2-7; D unclear. Germline V gene lookup returns CDR1 LNHNV and CDR2 YYDKDF (reference sequence). This CDR3 spans 15 amino acids. Trimming removed 3 bases from V and 2 bases from J, with 14 bases in between.

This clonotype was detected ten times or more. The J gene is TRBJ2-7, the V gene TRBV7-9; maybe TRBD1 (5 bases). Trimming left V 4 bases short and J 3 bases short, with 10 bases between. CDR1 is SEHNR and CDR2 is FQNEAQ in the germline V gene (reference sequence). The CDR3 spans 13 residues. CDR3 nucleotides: TGTGCCAGCAGCTCAGGGTCGGGCTACGAGCAGTACTTC. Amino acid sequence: CASSSGSGYEQYF.

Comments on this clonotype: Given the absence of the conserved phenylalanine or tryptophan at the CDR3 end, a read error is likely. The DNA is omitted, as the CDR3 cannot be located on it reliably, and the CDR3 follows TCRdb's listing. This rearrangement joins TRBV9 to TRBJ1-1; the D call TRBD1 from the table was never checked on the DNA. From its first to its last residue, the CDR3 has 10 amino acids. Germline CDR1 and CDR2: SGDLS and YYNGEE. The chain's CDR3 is CASSQGERGS.

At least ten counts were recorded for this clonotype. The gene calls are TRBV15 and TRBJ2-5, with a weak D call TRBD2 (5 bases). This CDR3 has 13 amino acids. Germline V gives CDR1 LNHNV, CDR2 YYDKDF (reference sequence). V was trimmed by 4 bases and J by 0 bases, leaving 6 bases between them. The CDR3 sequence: CATSNGDQETQYF. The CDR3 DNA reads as TGTGCCACCAGCAACGGGGACCAAGAGACCCAGTACTTC.

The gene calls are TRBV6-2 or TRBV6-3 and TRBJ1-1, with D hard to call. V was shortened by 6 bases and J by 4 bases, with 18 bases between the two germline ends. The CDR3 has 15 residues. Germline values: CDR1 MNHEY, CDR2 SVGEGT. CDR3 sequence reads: CASSRGWYRVTEAFF. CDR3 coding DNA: TGTGCCAGCAGCCGTGGTTGGTACCGAGTCACTGAAGCTTTCTTT.

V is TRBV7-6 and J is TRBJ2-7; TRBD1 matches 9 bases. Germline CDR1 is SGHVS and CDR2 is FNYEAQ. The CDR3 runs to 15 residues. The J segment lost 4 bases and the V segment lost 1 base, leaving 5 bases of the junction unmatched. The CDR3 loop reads CASSLGTGVQYEQYF. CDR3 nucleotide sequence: TGTGCCAGCAGCTTAGGGACAGGGGTGCAGTACGAGCAGTACTTC.

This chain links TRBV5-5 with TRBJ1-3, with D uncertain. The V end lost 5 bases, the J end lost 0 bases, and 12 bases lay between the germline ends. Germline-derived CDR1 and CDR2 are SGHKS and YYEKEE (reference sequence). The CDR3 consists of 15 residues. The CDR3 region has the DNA TGTGCCAGCAGTTTGACGAGGGACTCTGGAAACACCATATATTTT. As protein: CASSLTRDSGNTIYF.

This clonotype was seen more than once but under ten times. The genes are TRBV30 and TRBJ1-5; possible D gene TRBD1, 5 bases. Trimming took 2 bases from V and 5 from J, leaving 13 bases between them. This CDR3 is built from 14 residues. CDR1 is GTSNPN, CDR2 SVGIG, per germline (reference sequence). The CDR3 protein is CAWSHGAGYQPQHF. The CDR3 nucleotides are TGTGCCTGGAGTCACGGGGCAGGGTATCAGCCCCAGCATTTT.

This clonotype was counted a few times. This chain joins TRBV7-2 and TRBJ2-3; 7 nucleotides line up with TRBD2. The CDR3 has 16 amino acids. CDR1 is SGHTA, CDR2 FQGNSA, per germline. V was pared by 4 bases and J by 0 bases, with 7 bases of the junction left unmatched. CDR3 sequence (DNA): TGTGCCAGCAGCTCCCGGCTAGCGGTTAGCACAGATACGCAGTATTTT. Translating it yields CASSSRLAVSTDTQYF.

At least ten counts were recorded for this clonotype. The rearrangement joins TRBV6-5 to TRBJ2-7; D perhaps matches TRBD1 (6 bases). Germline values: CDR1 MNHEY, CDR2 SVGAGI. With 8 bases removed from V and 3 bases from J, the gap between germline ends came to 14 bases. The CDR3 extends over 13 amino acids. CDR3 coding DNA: TGTGCCAGCGGCCGACAGGACGGCTACGAGCAGTACTTC. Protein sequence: CASGRQDGYEQYF.

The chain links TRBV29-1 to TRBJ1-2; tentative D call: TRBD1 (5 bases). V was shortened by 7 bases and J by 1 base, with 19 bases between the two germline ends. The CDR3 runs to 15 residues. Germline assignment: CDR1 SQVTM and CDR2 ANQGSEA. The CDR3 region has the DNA TGCAGCGCCGCGATTGGGGCAGGAGTTAACTATGGCTACACCTTC. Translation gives CSAAIGAGVNYGYTF.

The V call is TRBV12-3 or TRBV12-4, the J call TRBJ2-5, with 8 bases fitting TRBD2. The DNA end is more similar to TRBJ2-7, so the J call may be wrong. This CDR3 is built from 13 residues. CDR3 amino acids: CASRLSGKGEQYF. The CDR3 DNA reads TGTGCCAGCAGACTTAGCGGGAAGGGCGAGCAGTACTTC.